This is a list of T cell receptor beta chains from one sample in a study of human T cells and chemical hapten exposure. TCRdb analysed the RACE reads with MiXCR anew, one entry per CDR3 protein. The table includes roughly 100,000 distinct CDR3 sequences, 9% to 15% detected once. Specimen: whole blood, collected in connection with sensitization to the hapten diphenylcyclopropenone (DPC). The source of these receptors is a woman between 50 and 59 years old with alopecia areata. Some clones in this sample may be carry-over from other donors' samples. CDR3s include the opening cysteine and the closing phenylalanine or tryptophan. Each record gives: clone size, V gene, J gene, D gene, CDR3 protein, CDR3 DNA. D genes are given only for firm matches. Expanded clones are given a class, and other clones once, few, many or no size at all.

many	TRBV21-1	TRBJ1-5	.	CASSSTGSNQPQHF	TGTGCCAGCAGCTCGACAGGATCCAATCAGCCCCAGCATTTT
.	TRBV10-1	TRBJ2-2	.	CASRLSGYSRPGELFF	TGCGCCAGCAGACTTTCGGGTTATAGCCGCCCCGGGGAGCTGTTTTTT
.	TRBV28	TRBJ2-3	.	CASWGTSHWDTDTQYF	TGTGCCAGTTGGGGGACTTCTCACTGGGACACAGATACGCAGTATTTT
.	TRBV2	TRBJ2-1	TRBD1	CASSEGQGRYNEQFF	TGTGCCAGCAGTGAGGGACAGGGGAGGTACAATGAGCAGTTCTTC
few	TRBV7-9	TRBJ1-6	.	CASSLEGESPLHF	TGTGCCAGCAGCTTAGAGGGCGAATCACCCCTCCACTTT
.	TRBV5-1	TRBJ1-5	.	CASSLGGLEQPQHF	TGCGCCAGCAGCTTGGGAGGGCTTGAGCAGCCCCAGCATTTT
.	TRBV6-6	TRBJ1-5	.	CASSYGRVPNQPQHF	TGTGCCAGCAGTTACGGTCGGGTTCCCAATCAGCCCCAGCATTTT
many	TRBV12-2	TRBJ1-1	.	CASRSPEGGFGTFF	TGTGCAAGTCGCTCCCCTGAGGGTGGGTTCGGAACTTTCTTT
many	TRBV6-2/TRBV6-3	TRBJ1-1	.	CASSYSGGAGNTEAFF	TGTGCCAGCAGTTACTCAGGGGGGGCAGGGAACACTGAAGCTTTCTTT
.	TRBV10-3	TRBJ2-7	.	CAISEPGRTSYEQYF	TGTGCCATCAGTGAACCAGGACGGACCTCCTACGAGCAGTACTTC
few	TRBV11-2	TRBJ2-3	.	CASSLKARGATDTQYF	TGTGCCAGCAGCTTAAAAGCCCGGGGAGCCACAGATACGCAGTATTTT
.	TRBV18	TRBJ2-1	TRBD1	CASSPPGGDYNEQFF	TGTGCCAGCTCACCACCAGGGGGCGATTACAATGAGCAGTTCTTC